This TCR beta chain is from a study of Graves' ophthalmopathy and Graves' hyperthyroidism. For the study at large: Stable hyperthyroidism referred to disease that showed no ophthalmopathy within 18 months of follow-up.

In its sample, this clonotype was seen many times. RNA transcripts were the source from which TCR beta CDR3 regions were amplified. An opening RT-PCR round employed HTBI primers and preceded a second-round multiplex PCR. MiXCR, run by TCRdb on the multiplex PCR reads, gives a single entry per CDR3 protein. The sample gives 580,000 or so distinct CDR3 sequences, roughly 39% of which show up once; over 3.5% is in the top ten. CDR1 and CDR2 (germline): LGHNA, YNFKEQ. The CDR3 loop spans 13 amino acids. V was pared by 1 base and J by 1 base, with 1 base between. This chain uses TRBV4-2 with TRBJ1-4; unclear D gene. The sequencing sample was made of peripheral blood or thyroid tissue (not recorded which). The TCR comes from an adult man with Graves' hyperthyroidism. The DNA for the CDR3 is TGTGCCAGCAGCCAAGGAACTAATGAAAAACTGTTTTTT. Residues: CASSQGTNEKLFF.